Here is one T cell receptor (beta chain) with its context. The TCR beta library used iRepertoire HTBI primers with Arm-PCR amplification of CDR3. Via MiXCR, TCRdb re-called the multiplex PCR reads, giving one row per CDR3 protein. The sample includes 250,000 to 300,000 distinct CDR3 sequences, 20% to 25% of them seen just once. The CDR3 contains 14 residues. V lost 1 base and J lost 8; bases outside the gene matches: 4. Germline CDR1 is MGHRA and CDR2 is YSYEKL. This record belongs to a study of regulatory T cells in long-lasting Graves disease. The sample's time point: persistent/refractory GD, antithyroid drugs over 5 years with positive TRAb. Isolated PBMC RNA provided the starting material for the TCR library.

The clonotype comes from a female donor with Graves disease. The input for sequencing was peripheral blood mononuclear cells (PBMCs), taken when the disease was refractory, from a patient treated with antithyroid drugs. V usage is TRBV4-1 and J usage is TRBJ1-5; 8 bases match TRBD1. The CDR3 spells CASSQGTGLEPQHF. DNA of the CDR3: TGCGCCAGCAGCCAAGGGACAGGGCTTGAGCCCCAGCATTTT.